This T cell receptor (beta chain) emerged from a study of cytomegalovirus exposure and HLA in healthy donors. Researchers ran the PCR with 60 Vbeta and 13 Jbeta primers. Per the original data handling: An analysis that came later counted around 80 million unique TCR beta chains, around 12 million shared. Sequencing used immunoSEQ multiplex PCR; TCRdb keeps in-frame clones, though not all of them. Clone size and the V and J calls come from that table; the DNA yielded D and trimming. This table has 55,000 to 70,000 clones, about two thirds appearing once. Germline CDR1 reads SGDLS; CDR2 reads YYNGEE. This CDR3 spans 15 amino acids. V was shortened by 0 bases and J by 2 bases, with 6 bases between the two germline ends.

What was sequenced was PBMCs. This TCR was recovered from a man aged 40-49 years in good health and CMV-seropositive. The chain links TRBV9 to TRBJ1-6; tentative D call: TRBD1 (5 bases). This CDR3 is CASSVEGTYNSPLHF. The CDR3 bases are TGTGCCAGCAGCGTAGAGGGGACCTATAATTCACCCCTCCACTTT.